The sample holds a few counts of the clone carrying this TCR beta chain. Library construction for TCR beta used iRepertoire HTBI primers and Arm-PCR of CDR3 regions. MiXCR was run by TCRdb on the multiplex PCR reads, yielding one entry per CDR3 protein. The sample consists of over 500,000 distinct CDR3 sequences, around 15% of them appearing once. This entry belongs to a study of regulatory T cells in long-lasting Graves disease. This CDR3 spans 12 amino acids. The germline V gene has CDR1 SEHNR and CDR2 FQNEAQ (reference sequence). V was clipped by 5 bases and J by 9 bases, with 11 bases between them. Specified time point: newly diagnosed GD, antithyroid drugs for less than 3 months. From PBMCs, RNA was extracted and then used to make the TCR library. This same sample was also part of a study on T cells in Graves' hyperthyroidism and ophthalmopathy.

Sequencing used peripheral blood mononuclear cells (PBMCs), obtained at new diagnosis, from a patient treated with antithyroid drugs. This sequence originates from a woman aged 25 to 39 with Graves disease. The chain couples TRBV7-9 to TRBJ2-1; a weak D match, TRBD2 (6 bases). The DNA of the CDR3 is TGTGCCAGCAGCCAGACTAGTGTTGAGCAGTTCTTC. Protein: CASSQTSVEQFF.